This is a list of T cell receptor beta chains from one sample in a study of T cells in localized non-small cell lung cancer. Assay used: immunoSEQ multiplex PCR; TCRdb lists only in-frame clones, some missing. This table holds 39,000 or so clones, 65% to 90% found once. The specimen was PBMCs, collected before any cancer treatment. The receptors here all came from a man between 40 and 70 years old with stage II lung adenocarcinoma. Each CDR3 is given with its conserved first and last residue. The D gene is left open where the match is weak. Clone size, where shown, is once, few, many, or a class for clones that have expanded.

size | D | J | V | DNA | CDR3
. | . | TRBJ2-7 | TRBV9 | TGTGCCAGCAGCGTAGATGATAGCGACTACGAGCAGTACTTC | CASSVDDSDYEQYF
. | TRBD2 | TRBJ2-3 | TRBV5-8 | TGTGCCAGCAGCCCTAGCGGGGGGTGGACAGATACGCAGTATTTT | CASSPSGGWTDTQYF
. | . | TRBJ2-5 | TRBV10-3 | TGTGCCATCAGGCGCGGGAAGACTGAGGGGGAGACCCAGTACTTC | CAIRRGKTEGETQYF
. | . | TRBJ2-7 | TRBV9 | TGTGCCAGCAGCGTAGCGAGAAGCGGAGGCGAGCAGTACTTC | CASSVARSGGEQYF
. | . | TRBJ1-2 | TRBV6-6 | TGTGCCAGCAGCTCGGACCGGGGCTACACCTTC | CASSSDRGYTF
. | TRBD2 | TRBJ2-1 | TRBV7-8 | TGTGCCAGCAGCTTAGGCCCGGCGGGAGGTGGTGAGCAGTTCTTC | CASSLGPAGGGEQFF
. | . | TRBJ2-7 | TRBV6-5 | TGTGCCACCGCCCTAGATTACGAGCAGTACTTC | CATALDYEQYF
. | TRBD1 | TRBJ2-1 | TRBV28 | TGTGCCAGCAGTTTACGTATTACAGGGGTGGAAGAGCAGTTCTTC | CASSLRITGVEEQFF
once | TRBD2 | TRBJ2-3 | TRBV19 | TGTGCCAGTAGCACTAGCGGGGGGACCACAGATACGCAGTATTTT | CASSTSGGTTDTQYF
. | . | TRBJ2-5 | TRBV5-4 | TGTGCCAGCAGCAGGACTACCACTAGCCGCCAAGAGACCCAGTACTTC | CASSRTTTSRQETQYF
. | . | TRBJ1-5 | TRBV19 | TGTGCCAGTAGAGGGGTTTATAGCAATCAGCCCCAGCATTTT | CASRGVYSNQPQHF
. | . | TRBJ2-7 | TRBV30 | TGTGCCTGGAGCAAATTGGACAGATCCTACGAGCAGTACTTC | CAWSKLDRSYEQYF
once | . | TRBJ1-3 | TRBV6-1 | TGTGCCAGCAGTTCCGGCAGCAGCTCTGGAAACACCATATATTTT | CASSSGSSSGNTIYF
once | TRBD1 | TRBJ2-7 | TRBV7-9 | TGTGCCAGCAGCCAAGATTGGGGACAGTACGAGCAGTACTTC | CASSQDWGQYEQYF
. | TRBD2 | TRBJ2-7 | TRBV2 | TGTGCCAGCAGGCGACTAGCGGGAGTTACCTACGAGCAGTACTTC | CASRRLAGVTYEQYF
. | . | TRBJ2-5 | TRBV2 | TGTGCCAGCAGTGCTTTAGGGGGACAAGAGACCCAGTACTTC | CASSALGGQETQYF
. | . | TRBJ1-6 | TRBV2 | TGTGCCAGCAGTGAAGCACGACAGAATTCACCCCTCCACTTT | CASSEARQNSPLHF
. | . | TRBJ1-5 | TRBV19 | TGTGCCAGTAGTCTCGACGGGACTGGGGGAAATCAGCCCCAGCATTTT | CASSLDGTGGNQPQHF
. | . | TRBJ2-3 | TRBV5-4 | TGTGCCAGCAGCTGGCCCCAAGGAGATACGCAGTATTTT | CASSWPQGDTQYF
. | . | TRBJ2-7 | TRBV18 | TGTGCCAGCTCACCAGGACGGGAGTGGTCCTACGAGCAGTACTTC | CASSPGREWSYEQYF
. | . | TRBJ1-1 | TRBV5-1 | TGCGCCAGCAGCCTGGGGCTGACAGGACCTACTGAAGCTTTCTTT | CASSLGLTGPTEAFF
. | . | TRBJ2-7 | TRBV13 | TGTGCCAGCAGTACCCGGACAGCGTACTACGAGCAGTACTTC | CASSTRTAYYEQYF
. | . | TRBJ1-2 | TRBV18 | TGTGCCAGCTCACCACCGGGCCAGGGCGAAGGGAGAGGCTACACCTTC | CASSPPGQGEGRGYTF
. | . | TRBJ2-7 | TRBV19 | TGTGCCAGTAGTATAGGTTTCGAGCAGTACTTC | CASSIGFEQYF
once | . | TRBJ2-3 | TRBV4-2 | TGTGCCAGCAGCCAAGATTCGGATCGACCAGATACGCAGTATTTT | CASSQDSDRPDTQYF
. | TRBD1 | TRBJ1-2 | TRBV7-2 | TGTGCCAGCAGTCTTACAGGGGGAGCAGACTATGGCTACACCTTC | CASSLTGGADYGYTF
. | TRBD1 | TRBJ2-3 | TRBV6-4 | TGTGCCAGCAGCGCGGAAGGGGGCACCGATACGCAGTATTTT | CASSAEGGTDTQYF
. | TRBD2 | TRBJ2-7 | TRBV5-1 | TGCGCCAGCAGCCAAATTGCGGGGACTAGCGGGACCTACGAGCAGTACTTC | CASSQIAGTSGTYEQYF
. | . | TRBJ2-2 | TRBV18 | TGTGCCAGCTCACCTTCCCCCGGGGAGCTGTTTTTT | CASSPSPGELFF
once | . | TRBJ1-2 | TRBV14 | TGTGCCAGCAGCCCATGGGACATAACATATCCTAACTATGGCTACACCTTC | CASSPWDITYPNYGYTF
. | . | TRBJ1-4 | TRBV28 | TGTGCCAGCAGTTTAATGGGGGGTAGAGAAAAACTGTTTTTT | CASSLMGGREKLFF
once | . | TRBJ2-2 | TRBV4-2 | TGTGCCAGCAGCCAAGGTTGGGCAGCCGGGGAGCTGTTTTTT | CASSQGWAAGELFF
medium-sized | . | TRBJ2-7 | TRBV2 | TGTGCCAGCAGTGAAAGGGGACCCCCTTACGAGCAGTACTTC | CASSERGPPYEQYF
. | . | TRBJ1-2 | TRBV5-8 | TGTGCCAGCAGCTTGGAAGTCCTATCTAACTATGGCTACACCTTC | CASSLEVLSNYGYTF
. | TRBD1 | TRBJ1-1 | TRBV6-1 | TGTGCCAGCAGTGAAGCAGGGGGCGCAACTTTCTTT | CASSEAGGATFF
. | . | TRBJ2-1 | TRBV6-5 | TGTGCCAGCAGTTACTCGAGGCAGGGAATCTACAATGAGCAGTTCTTC | CASSYSRQGIYNEQFF
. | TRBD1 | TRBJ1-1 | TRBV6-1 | TGTGCCAGCACCCCGGACAGGGCGGCTGAAGCTTTCTTT | CASTPDRAAEAFF
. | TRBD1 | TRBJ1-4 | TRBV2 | TGTGCCACCGGACAGGGTAATGAAAAACTGTTTTTT | CATGQGNEKLFF
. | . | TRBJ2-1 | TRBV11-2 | TGTGCCAGCAGCTTCACTATCGGGCTTCCCAATGAGCAGTTCTTC | CASSFTIGLPNEQFF
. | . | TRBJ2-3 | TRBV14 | TGTGCCAGCAGCTACCGGGCACAGGCAGATACGCAGTATTTT | CASSYRAQADTQYF
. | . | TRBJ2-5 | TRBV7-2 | TGTGCCAGCAGCCCCGCGAGTAAGGAGACCCAGTACTTC | CASSPASKETQYF
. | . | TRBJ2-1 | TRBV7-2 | TGTGCCAGCAGCCCGTCGCGAGGCGGAGGCAATGAGCAGTTCTTC | CASSPSRGGGNEQFF
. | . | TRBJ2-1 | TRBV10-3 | TGTGCCATCAGTGAGGACGACTTCTACAATGAGCAGTTCTTC | CAISEDDFYNEQFF
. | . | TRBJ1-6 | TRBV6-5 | TGTGCCAGCAGTCCGGCGGGGGGCTATAATTCACCCCTCCACTTT | CASSPAGGYNSPLHF
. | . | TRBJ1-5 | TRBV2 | TGTGCCAGCAGTGAAGGGCTTTTTCAGCCCCAGCATTTT | CASSEGLFQPQHF
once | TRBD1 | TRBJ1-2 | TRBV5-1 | TGCGCCAGCAGCTCGCTGGGGAGGACAGGGACGGGCTACACCTTC | CASSSLGRTGTGYTF
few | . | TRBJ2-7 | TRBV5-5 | TGTGCCAGCAGCTTGGCGGGGAGCGAGCAGTACTTC | CASSLAGSEQYF
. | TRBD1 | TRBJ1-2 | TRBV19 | TGTGCCAGTAGTATATCAAGGGACAGGGATCTTGGCTACACCTTC | CASSISRDRDLGYTF
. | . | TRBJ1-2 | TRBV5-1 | TGCGCCAGCAGCTTACAGGAAGACTATGGCTACACCTTC | CASSLQEDYGYTF
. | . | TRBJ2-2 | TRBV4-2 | TGTGCCAGCAGCCAAGAACCGGGGGCGGCCCTCACCGGGGAGCTGTTTTTT | CASSQEPGAALTGELFF
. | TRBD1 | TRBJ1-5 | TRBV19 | TGTGCCAGTAGTATAGTATCTCCTACAGGGGGCTATAGCAATCAGCCCCAGCATTTT | CASSIVSPTGGYSNQPQHF
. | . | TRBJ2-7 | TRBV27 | TGTGCCAGCAGTTTACAGGGGGAGGGCTACGAGCAGTACTTC | CASSLQGEGYEQYF
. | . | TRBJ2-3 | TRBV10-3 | TGTGCCATCAGTGGGGTCACCCCCGGCACAGATACGCAGTATTTT | CAISGVTPGTDTQYF
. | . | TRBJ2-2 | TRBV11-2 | TGTGCCAGCAGCCGTACATGGCGGGGTGGGAACACCGGGGAGCTGTTTTTT | CASSRTWRGGNTGELFF